These 18 T cell receptor beta chains were sequenced from one sample in a study of blood T cell repertoires in COVID-19. The assay was immunoSEQ multiplex PCR, and TCRdb's table has in-frame clones only and misses some. This repertoire shows hundreds of thousands of clones, more than 75% found once; its top ten account for approximately 1.6%. The material sequenced was PBMCs or T cells enriched from blood (not recorded which). All receptors derive from a woman in her 50s who had recovered from COVID-19.

This clone was detected ten times or more. Compared with germline, one end of the junction differs, possibly owing to a read error. The V call is TRBV7-9, the J call TRBJ1-1; D is perhaps TRBD1 (5 bases). Germline loops: CDR1 SEHNR, CDR2 FQNEAQ (reference sequence). The CDR3 runs to 11 residues. CDR3 in amino acids: CASSLAGGALF. As DNA, the CDR3 is TGTGCCAGCAGCTTAGCCGGGGGAGCACTCTTT.

This clone was recorded a few times. The genes are TRBV5-1 and TRBJ1-2; tentatively, D is TRBD1 (6 bases). V shed 0 bases and J shed 4 bases, with 13 bases lying between them. The CDR3 is 15 residues long. Germline V gives CDR1 SGHRS, CDR2 YFSETQ. CDR3 residues: CASSLEGDRSYGYTF. CDR3 nucleotides: TGCGCCAGCAGCTTGGAGGGAGACAGGAGCTATGGCTACACCTTC.

The chain combines TRBV18 with TRBJ2-3; D is uncertain. The germline gives CDR1 KGHSH, CDR2 LQKENI. This CDR3 comprises 16 residues. V was pared by 3 bases and J by 0 bases, with 13 bases between. CDR3 residues: CASSPRYRRSTDTQYF. The CDR3 region has the DNA TGTGCCAGCTCACCGAGGTATCGGCGAAGCACAGATACGCAGTATTTT. Drawing the rest from reference TRBV18 and TRBJ2-3, the complete variable domain is NAGVMQNPRHLVRRRGQEARLRCSPMKGHSHVYWYRQLPEEGLKFMVYLQKENIIDESGMPKERFSAEFPKEGPSILRIQQVVRGDSAAYFCASSPRYRRSTDTQYFGPGTRLTVL.

This sequence joins TRBV28 and TRBJ1-2, with no clear D. Germline values: CDR1 MDHEN, CDR2 SYDVKM. This CDR3 region has 14 residues. Between the trimmed V and J ends, which lost 4 bases and 5 bases, there was a span of 14 bases. In DNA form, the CDR3 reads TGTGCCAGCAGTTCCACATCTCTCCCTTATGGCTACACCTTC. Its translation is CASSSTSLPYGYTF.

This chain joins TRBV20-1 and TRBJ2-7; unclear D gene. The CDR3 has 12 residues. Germline CDR1 and CDR2: DFQATT and SNEGSKA (reference sequence). Trimming left V 3 bases short and J 3 bases short, with 9 bases between. In DNA form, the CDR3 reads TGCAGTGCTAGTTTAACGGGCTACGAGCAGTACTTC. It is translated as CSASLTGYEQYF.

The J gene is TRBJ1-5, the V gene TRBV2; D gene uncertain. The germline V and J ends were trimmed by 6 bases and 3 bases, with 6 bases remaining between them. The germline CDR1 and CDR2 sequences are SNHLY and FYNNEI. The length of the CDR3 is 12 residues. Written as DNA, the CDR3 is TGTGCCAGCAGGAAGCACAATCAGCCCCAGCATTTT. This translates into CASRKHNQPQHF. The whole variable domain, filled in from reference TRBV2 and TRBJ1-5, reads EPEVTQTPSHQVTQMGQEVILRCVPISNHLYFYWYRQILGQKVEFLVSFYNNEISEKSEIFDDQFSVERPDGSNFTLKIRSTKLEDSAMYFCASRKHNQPQHFGDGTRLSIL.

The chain uses TRBV7-2 and TRBJ2-1; 8 nucleotides agree with TRBD2. Germline V CDR1 and CDR2: SGHTA, FQGNSA. The CDR3 runs to 16 residues. The V segment lost 5 bases and the J segment 8 bases; nucleotides outside the gene matches: 14. The CDR3 spells CASSISGTFLGDEQFF. CDR3 nucleotide sequence: TGTGCCAGCAGCATTAGCGGGACATTCCTTGGGGATGAGCAGTTCTTC.

V and J are TRBV27 and TRBJ2-1; 10 nucleotides agree with TRBD2. This CDR3 contains 16 residues. Germline-derived CDR1 and CDR2 are MNHEY and SMNVEV (reference sequence). The V and J ends lost 8 bases and 8 bases, in that order; junction bases with no gene match: 15. DNA for the CDR3: TGTGCCAGCGAACATTCGACTTCTAGCGGGAGTCATGAGCAGTTCTTC. This codes for CASEHSTSSGSHEQFF.

The V call is TRBV29-1, the J call TRBJ2-3, with TRBD2 as a possible D gene (5 bases). Germline CDR1 is SQVTM and CDR2 is ANQGSEA. The germline V and J ends were trimmed by 5 bases and 2 bases, with 11 bases remaining between them. This CDR3 comprises 13 residues. The CDR3 nucleotides are TGCAGCGTTTTGGGAGCGGACACAGATACGCAGTATTTT. Protein: CSVLGADTDTQYF.

This clone has just one count. The chain combines TRBV7-6 with TRBJ2-3, with 12 bases aligning to TRBD2. The trim removed 2 bases at V and 2 bases at J, leaving 5 bases unmatched. The CDR3 has 17 residues. In germline, CDR1 is SGHVS, CDR2 FNYEAQ. CDR3 sequence: CASSLLSSGRVTDTQYF. CDR3 nucleotide sequence: TGTGCCAGCAGCTTATTATCTAGCGGGAGGGTCACAGATACGCAGTATTTT.

V usage is TRBV7-3 and J usage is TRBJ2-5; TRBD2 agrees at 7 bases. Germline V lookup: CDR1 SGHTA, CDR2 FQGTGA. Unmatched junction bases numbered 8, after V lost 5 bases and J lost 5 bases. The CDR3 totals 14 residues. CDR3 sequence: CASSRGLESETQYF. The CDR3 DNA reads as TGTGCCAGCAGCCGAGGACTAGAGAGTGAGACCCAGTACTTC.

J is TRBJ1-1 and V is TRBV7-9; tentative D call: TRBD1 (6 bases). The CDR3 runs 14 residues. Germline CDR1 and CDR2: SEHNR and FQNEAQ (reference sequence). Trimming removed 5 bases at V and 2 bases at J, with 12 bases between. The CDR3 protein is CASSLTGINTEAFF. The CDR3 coding sequence is TGTGCCAGCAGCCTTACAGGGATAAACACTGAAGCTTTCTTT.

This clone was detected once. The chain employs TRBV11-1 and TRBJ2-1; possibly TRBD1 for D (5 bases). CDR1 and CDR2 from the germline V gene are SGHAT and FQDESV (reference sequence). The CDR3 extends over 14 amino acids. Trimming left V 5 bases short and J 6 bases short, with 14 bases between. CDR3 coding DNA: TGTGCCAGCAGCCGGCGGACATCCCCCAATGAGCAGTTCTTC. Protein product: CASSRRTSPNEQFF.

Ten or more counts support this clone. The gene calls are TRBV19 and TRBJ2-1, with TRBD1 identical over 8 bases. The V gene end was trimmed by 4 bases and the J gene end by 4 bases; junction bases not matched to a gene: 3. Germline V CDR1 and CDR2: LNHDA, SQIVND (reference sequence). The CDR3 length is 14 residues. Here the CDR3 reads CASSTGQAYNEQFF. The CDR3 bases are TGTGCCAGTAGTACGGGACAGGCGTACAATGAGCAGTTCTTC.

The chain recombines TRBV2 with TRBJ2-2; D not certain. There are 14 residues in the CDR3. Germline lookup yields CDR1 SNHLY and CDR2 FYNNEI. The V end lost 4 bases, the J end lost 1 base, and 7 bases lay between the germline ends. The CDR3 loop is CASSARVNTGELFF. CDR3 coding DNA: TGTGCCAGCAGTGCTCGGGTGAACACCGGGGAGCTGTTTTTT.

This clone was detected only once. The chain carries TRBV18 and TRBJ2-5; no reliable D call. This CDR3 is 17 amino acids long. The ends were cut back, 5 bases at V and 9 bases at J, with 28 bases in the middle. Germline V gives CDR1 KGHSH, CDR2 LQKENI. The CDR3 DNA follows: TGTGCCAGCTCATTGTTGCTGATGGCAGACTCAAGAGATGCCCAGTACTTC. As protein: CASSLLLMADSRDAQYF.

The chain is built from TRBV5-1 and TRBJ2-7, with 9 bases lining up with TRBD1. V gave up 4 bases and J gave up 1 base; unmatched junction bases: 6. The CDR3 is 15 amino acids. Germline V gene data show CDR1 as SGHRS and CDR2 as YFSETQ. The CDR3 nucleotides read TGCGCCAGCAGCCCTCCGACAGGGGGGTCCTACGAGCAGTACTTC. Encoded protein: CASSPPTGGSYEQYF.

The gene calls are TRBV27 and TRBJ2-2; D uncertain. Germline V gene sequence: CDR1 MNHEY, CDR2 SMNVEV (reference sequence). The CDR3 has 12 residues. Trimming shortened V by 5 bases and J by 5 bases, and 6 bases separated the two germline ends. This chain's CDR3 is CASSHLTGELFF. The CDR3 DNA is TGTGCCAGCAGTCACCTAACCGGGGAGCTGTTTTTT.